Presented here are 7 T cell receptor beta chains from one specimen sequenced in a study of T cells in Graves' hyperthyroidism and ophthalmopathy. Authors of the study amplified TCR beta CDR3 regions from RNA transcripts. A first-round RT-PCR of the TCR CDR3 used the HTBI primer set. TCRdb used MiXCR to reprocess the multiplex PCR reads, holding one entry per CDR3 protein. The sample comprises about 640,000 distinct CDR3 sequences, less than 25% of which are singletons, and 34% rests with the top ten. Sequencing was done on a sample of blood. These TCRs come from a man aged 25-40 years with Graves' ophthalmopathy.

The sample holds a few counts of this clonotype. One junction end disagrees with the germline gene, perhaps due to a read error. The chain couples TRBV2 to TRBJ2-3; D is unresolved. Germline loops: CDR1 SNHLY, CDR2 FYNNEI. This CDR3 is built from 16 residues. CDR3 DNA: TGTGCCATCAGTGAGAGGACGGCGTTGGGCACAGATACGCAGTATTTT. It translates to CAISERTALGTDTQYF.

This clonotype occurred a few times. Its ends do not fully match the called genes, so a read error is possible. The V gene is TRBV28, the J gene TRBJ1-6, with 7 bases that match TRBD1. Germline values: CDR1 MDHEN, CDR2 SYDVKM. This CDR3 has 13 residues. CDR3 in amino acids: CAGSLGLRQGWHF. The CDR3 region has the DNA TGTGCCGGCAGTTTAGGGCTGAGACAGGGTTGGCACTTT.

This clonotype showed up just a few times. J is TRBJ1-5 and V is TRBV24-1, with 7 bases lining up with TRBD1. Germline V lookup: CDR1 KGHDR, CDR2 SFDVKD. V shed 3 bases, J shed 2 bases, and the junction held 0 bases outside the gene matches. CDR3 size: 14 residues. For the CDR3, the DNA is TGTGCCACCAGTGATCAGGGGGGCAATCAGCCCCAGCATTTT. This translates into CATSDQGGNQPQHF.

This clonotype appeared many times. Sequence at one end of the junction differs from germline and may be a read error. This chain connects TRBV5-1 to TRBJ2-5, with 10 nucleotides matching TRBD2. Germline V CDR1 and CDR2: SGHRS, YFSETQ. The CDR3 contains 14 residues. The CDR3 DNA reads TGTGCCAGCAGTCCAGGACTAGCGGAAGAGACCCAGTACTTC. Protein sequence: CASSPGLAEETQYF.

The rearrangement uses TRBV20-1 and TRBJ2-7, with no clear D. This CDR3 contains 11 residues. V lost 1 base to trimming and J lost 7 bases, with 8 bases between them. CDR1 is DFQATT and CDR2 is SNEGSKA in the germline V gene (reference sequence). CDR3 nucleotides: TGCAGTGCTAGAGGGTGGTGGGAGCAGTACTTC. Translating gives CSARGWWEQYF.

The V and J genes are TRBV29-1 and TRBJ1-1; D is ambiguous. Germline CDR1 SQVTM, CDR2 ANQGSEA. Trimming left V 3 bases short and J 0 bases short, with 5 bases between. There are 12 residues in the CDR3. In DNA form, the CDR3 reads TGCAGCGTTGAGGCAGTGAACACTGAAGCTTTCTTT. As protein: CSVEAVNTEAFF.

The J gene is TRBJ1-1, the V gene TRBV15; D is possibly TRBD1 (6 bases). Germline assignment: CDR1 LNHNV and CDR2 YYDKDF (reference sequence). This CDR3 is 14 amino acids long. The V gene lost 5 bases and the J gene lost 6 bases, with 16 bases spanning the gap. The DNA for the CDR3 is TGTGCCACCAGCGGACAGACAGGTACGGCTGAAGCTTTCTTT. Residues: CATSGQTGTAEAFF.